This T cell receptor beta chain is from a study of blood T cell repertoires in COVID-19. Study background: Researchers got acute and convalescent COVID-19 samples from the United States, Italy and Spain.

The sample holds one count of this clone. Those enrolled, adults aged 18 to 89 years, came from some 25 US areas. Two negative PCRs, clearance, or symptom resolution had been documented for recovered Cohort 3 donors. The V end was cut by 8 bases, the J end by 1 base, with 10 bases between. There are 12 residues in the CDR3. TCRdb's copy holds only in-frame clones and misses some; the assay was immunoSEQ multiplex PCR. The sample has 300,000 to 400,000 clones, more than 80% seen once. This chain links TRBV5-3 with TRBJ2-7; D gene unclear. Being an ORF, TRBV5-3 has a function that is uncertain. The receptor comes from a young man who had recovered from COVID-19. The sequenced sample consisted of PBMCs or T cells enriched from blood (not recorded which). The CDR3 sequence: CARPYYSYEQYF. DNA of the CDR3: TGTGCCAGGCCATACTATTCCTACGAGCAGTACTTC.